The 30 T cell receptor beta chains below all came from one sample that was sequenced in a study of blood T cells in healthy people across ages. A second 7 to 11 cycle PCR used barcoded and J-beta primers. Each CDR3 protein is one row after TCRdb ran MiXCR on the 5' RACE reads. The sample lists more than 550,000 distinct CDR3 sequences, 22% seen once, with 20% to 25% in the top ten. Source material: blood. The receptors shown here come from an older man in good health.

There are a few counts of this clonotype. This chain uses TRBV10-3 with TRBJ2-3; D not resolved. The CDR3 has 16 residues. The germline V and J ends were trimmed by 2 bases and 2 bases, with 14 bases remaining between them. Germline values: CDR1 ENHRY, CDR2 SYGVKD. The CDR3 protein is CAISENQAIYTDTQYF. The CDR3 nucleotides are TGTGCCATCAGTGAGAATCAGGCCATATACACAGATACGCAGTATTTT.

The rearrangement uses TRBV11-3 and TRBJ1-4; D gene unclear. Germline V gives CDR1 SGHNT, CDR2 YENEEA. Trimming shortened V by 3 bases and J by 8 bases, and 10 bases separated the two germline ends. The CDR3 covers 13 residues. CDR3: CASSLEAWEKLFF. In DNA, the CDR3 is TGTGCCAGCAGCTTGGAGGCATGGGAAAAACTGTTTTTT.

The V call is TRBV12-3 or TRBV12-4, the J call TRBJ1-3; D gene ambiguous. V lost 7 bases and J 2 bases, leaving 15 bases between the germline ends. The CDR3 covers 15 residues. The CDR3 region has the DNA TGTGCCAGCACCCCGGTCCTTGGCGCTGGAAACACCATATATTTT. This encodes CASTPVLGAGNTIYF.

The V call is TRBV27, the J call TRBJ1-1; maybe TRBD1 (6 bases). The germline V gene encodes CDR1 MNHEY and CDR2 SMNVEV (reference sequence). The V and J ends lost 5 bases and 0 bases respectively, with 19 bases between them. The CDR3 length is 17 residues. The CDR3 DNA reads TGTGCCAGCAGTCCCCGTGGGGGGGCCTTCATGAACACTGAAGCTTTCTTT. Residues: CASSPRGGAFMNTEAFF.

CDR3 sequence: CATSDSKWLDHGYTF. CDR3 coding DNA: TGTGCCACCAGTGATTCTAAGTGGCTGGATCATGGCTACACCTTC. The chain joins TRBV24-1 to TRBJ1-2; D gene uncertain. The CDR3 extends over 15 amino acids. Germline CDR1 and CDR2: KGHDR and SFDVKD. V lost 2 bases to trimming and J lost 6 bases, with 15 bases between them.

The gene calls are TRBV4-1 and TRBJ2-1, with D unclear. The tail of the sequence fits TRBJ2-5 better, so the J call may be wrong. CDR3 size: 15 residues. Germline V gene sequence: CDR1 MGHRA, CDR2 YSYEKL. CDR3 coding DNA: TGCGCCAGCAGCCAAGATTTTACACTAACGAAGACCCAGTACTTC. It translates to CASSQDFTLTKTQYF.

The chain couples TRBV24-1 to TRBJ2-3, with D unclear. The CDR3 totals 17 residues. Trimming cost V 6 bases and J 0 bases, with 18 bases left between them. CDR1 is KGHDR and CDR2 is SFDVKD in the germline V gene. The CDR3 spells CATSLSGAGNSTDTQYF. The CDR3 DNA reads TGTGCCACCAGTTTAAGTGGAGCAGGAAATAGCACAGATACGCAGTATTTT.

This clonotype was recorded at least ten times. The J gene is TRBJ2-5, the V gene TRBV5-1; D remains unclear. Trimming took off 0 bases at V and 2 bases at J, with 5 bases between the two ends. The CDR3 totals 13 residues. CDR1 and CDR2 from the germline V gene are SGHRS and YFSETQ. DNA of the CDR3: TGCGCCAGCAGCTTGGAGTGGCAAGAGACCCAGTACTTC. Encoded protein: CASSLEWQETQYF.

The CDR3 loop reads CASSDPRTGVGRTEAFF. CDR3 nucleotide sequence: TGTGCCAGCAGTGACCCCCGGACAGGGGTCGGAAGAACTGAAGCTTTCTTT. This sequence joins TRBV25-1 and TRBJ1-1; 9 nucleotides align to TRBD1. The J segment lost 5 bases and the V segment lost 3 bases, leaving 13 bases of the junction unmatched. The CDR3 loop spans 17 amino acids. In germline, CDR1 is MGHDK, CDR2 SYGVNS.

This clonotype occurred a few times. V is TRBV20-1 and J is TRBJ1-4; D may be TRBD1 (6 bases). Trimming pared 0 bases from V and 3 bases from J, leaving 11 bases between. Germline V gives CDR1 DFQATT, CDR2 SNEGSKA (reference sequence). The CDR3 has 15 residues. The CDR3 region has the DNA TGCAGTGCTAGAGATGGGGGGCGCGCTAATGAAAAACTGTTTTTT. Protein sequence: CSARDGGRANEKLFF.

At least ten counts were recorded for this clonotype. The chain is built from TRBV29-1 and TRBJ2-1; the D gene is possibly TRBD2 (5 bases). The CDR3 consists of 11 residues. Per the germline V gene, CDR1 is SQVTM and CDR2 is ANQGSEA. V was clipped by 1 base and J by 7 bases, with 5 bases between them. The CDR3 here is CSVEAGNEQFF. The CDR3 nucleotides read TGCAGCGTTGAAGCGGGGAATGAGCAGTTCTTC.

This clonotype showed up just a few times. In nucleotides, the CDR3 is TGCGCCAGCATCTCGGGAGCACAGAACTACGAGCAGTACGTC. Protein sequence: CASISGAQNYEQYV. The J gene is TRBJ2-5, the V gene TRBV5-1; a possible D gene is TRBD2 (6 bases). The end of the DNA fits TRBJ2-7 better, so the J call may be wrong. Per the germline V gene, CDR1 is SGHRS and CDR2 is YFSETQ. CDR3 length: 14 residues.

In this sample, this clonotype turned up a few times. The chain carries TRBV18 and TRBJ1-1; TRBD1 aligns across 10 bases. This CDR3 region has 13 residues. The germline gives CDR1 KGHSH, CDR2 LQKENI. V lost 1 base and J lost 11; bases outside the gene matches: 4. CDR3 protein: CASSPLDRGEAFF. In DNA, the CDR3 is TGTGCCAGCTCACCACTGGACAGGGGGGAGGCTTTCTTT.

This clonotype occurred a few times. CDR3: CASSLPGQANEKLFF. CDR3 DNA: TGTGCCAGCAGCCTACCGGGACAGGCCAATGAAAAACTGTTTTTT. The chain links TRBV5-5 to TRBJ1-4, with TRBD1 identical over 8 bases. The CDR3 runs to 15 residues. Germline CDR1 and CDR2: SGHKS and YYEKEE (reference sequence). The ends lost 4 bases at V and 5 bases at J; junction bases unmatched: 7.

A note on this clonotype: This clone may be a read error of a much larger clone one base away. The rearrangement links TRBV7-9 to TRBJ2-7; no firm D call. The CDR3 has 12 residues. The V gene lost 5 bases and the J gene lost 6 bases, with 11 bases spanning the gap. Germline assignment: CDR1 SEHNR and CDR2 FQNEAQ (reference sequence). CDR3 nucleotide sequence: TGTGCCAGCAGCGCTCTGAACAGCGAGCAGTACTTC. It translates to CASSALNSEQYF.

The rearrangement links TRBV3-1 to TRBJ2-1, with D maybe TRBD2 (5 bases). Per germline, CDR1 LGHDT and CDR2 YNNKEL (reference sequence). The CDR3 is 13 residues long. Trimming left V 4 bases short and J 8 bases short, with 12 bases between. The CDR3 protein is CASSRSSIHEQFF. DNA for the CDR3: TGTGCCAGCAGCCGATCTAGCATTCATGAGCAGTTCTTC.

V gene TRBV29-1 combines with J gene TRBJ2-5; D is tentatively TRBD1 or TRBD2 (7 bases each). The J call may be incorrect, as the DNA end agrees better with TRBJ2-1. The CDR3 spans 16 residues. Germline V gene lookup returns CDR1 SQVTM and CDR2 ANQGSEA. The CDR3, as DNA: TGCAGCGTTGGGTTCTGGGGACAGCCCGGGGGGAATGAGCAGTTCTTC. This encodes CSVGFWGQPGGNEQFF.

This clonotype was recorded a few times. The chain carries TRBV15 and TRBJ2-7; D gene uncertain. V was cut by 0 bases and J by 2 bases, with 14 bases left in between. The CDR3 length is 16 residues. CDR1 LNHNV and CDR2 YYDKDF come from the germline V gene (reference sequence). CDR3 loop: CATSRERREVPYEQYF. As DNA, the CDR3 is TGTGCCACCAGCAGAGAGCGCAGAGAGGTTCCCTACGAGCAGTACTTC. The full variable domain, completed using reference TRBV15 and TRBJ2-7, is DAMVIQNPRYQVTQFGKPVTLSCSQTLNHNVMYWYQQKSSQAPKLLFHYYDKDFNNEADTPDNFQSRRPNTSFCFLDIRSPGLGDTAMYLCATSRERREVPYEQYFGPGTRLTVT.

The CDR3 sequence is CASGVGNNSPLHF. The CDR3 DNA sequence: TGTGCCAGCGGCGTGGGTAATAATTCACCCCTCCACTTT. This chain uses TRBV2 with TRBJ1-6; D is unresolved. CDR1 and CDR2 (germline): SNHLY, FYNNEI. The CDR3 runs 13 residues. Trimming removed 8 bases at V and 5 bases at J, with 10 bases between.

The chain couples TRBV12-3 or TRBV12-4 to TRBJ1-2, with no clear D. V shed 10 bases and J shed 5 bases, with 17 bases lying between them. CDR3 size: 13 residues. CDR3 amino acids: CANGVREGYGYTF. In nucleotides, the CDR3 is TGTGCCAACGGTGTAAGGGAAGGGTATGGCTACACCTTC.

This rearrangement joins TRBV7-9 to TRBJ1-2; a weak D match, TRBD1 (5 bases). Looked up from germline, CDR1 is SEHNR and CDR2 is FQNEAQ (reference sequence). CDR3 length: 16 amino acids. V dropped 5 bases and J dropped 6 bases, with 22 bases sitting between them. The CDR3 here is CASSGRDGQQRNGYTF. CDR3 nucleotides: TGTGCCAGCAGCGGGCGGGACGGTCAACAGAGGAATGGCTACACCTTC. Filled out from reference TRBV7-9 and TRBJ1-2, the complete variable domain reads DTGVSQNPRHKITKRGQNVTFRCDPISEHNRLYWYRQTLGQGPEFLTYFQNEAQLEKSRLLSDRFSAERPKGSFSTLEIQRTEQGDSAMYLCASSGRDGQQRNGYTFGSGTRLTVV.

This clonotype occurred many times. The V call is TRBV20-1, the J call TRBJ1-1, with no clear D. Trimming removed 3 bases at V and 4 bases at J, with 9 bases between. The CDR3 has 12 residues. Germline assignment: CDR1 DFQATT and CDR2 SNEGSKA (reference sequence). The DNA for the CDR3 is TGCAGTGCTAGCAAGGAGTCCACTGAAGCTTTCTTT. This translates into CSASKESTEAFF.

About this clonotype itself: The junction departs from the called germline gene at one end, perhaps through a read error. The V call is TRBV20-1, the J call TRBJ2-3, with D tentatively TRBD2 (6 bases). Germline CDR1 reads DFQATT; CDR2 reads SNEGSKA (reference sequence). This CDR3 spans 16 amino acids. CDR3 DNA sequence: TGCGGTGCTCAATACCGGGACGGGGGTTCCACAGATACGCAGTATTTT. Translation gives CGAQYRDGGSTDTQYF.

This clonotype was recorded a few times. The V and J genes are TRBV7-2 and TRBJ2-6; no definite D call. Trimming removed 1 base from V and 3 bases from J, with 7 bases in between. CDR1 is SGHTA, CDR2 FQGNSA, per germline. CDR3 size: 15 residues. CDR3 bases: TGTGCCAGCAGCTTAGGTGGTGTTGGGGCCAACGTCCTGACTTTC. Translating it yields CASSLGGVGANVLTF.

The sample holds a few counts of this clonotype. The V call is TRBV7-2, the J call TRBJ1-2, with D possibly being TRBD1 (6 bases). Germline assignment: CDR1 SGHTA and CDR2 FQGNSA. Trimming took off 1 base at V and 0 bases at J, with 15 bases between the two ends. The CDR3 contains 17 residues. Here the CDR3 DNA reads TGTGCCAGCAGCTTAGGGGGGGGCGCGAGCGCTAACTATGGCTACACCTTC. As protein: CASSLGGGASANYGYTF.

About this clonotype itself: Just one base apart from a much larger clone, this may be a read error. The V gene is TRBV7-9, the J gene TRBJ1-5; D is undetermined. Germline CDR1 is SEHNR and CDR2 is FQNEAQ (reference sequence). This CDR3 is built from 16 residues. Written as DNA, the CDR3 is TGTGCCAGCAGCTTAGGTCCGGAGTTGGGCAATCAGCTCCAGCATTTT. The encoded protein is CASSLGPELGNQLQHF.

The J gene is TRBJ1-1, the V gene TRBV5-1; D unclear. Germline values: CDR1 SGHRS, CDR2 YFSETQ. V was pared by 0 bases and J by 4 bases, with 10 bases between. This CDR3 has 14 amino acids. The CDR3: CASSLDGGSTEAFF. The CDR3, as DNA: TGCGCCAGCAGCTTGGATGGTGGCAGCACTGAAGCTTTCTTT. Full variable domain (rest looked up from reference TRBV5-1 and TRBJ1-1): KAGVTQTPRYLIKTRGQQVTLSCSPISGHRSVSWYQQTPGQGLQFLFEYFSETQRNKGNFPGRFSGRQFSNSRSEMNVSTLELGDSALYLCASSLDGGSTEAFFGQGTRLTVV.

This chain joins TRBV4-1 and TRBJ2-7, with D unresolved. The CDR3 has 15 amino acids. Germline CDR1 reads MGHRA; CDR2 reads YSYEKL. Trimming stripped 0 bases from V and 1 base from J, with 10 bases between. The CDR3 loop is CASSQESGESYEQYF. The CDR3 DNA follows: TGCGCCAGCAGCCAAGAGTCCGGCGAATCCTACGAGCAGTACTTC.

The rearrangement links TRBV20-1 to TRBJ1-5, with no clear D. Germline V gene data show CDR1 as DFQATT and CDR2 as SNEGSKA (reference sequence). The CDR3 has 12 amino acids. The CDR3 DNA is TGCAGAAGCGGCCTCTCCAATCAGCCCCAGCATTTT. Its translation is CRSGLSNQPQHF.

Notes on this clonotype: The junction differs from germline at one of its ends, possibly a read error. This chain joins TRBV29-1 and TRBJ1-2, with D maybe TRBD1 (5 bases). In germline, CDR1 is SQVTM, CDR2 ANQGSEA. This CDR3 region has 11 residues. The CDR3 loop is CSVGVGWGYAF. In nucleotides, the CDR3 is TGCAGCGTTGGAGTGGGTTGGGGCTACGCCTTC.